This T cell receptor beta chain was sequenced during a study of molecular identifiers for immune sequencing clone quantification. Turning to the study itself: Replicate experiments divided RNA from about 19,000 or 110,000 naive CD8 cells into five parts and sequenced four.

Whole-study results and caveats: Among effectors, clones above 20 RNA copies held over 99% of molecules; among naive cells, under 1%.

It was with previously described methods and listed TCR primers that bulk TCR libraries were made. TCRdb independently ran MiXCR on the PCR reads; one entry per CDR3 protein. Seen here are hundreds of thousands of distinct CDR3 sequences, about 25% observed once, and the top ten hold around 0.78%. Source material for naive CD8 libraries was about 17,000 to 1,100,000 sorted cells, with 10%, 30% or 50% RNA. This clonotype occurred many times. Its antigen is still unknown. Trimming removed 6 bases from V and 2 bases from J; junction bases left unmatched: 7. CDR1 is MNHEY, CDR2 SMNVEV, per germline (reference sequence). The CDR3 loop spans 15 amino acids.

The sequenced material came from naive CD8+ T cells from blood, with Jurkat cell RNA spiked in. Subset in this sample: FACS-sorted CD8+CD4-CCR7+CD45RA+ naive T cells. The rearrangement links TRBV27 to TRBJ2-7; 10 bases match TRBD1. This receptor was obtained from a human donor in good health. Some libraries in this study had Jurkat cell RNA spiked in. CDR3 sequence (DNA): TGTGCCAGCAGCTTAACCGGGACAGGGGCCTACGAGCAGTACTTC. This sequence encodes CASSLTGTGAYEQYF.